This T cell receptor beta chain is drawn from a study of T cells in Graves' hyperthyroidism and ophthalmopathy (dated by TCRdb to the late 2010s). Context from the whole study: Peripheral blood samples were taken at initial diagnosis, before any treatment was given. To identify TCR V-J signatures that set the groups apart, the researchers used a discovery cohort of roughly 100 patients, made up of 40 to 45 with Graves' ophthalmopathy and some 55 with stable Graves' hyperthyroidism. An independent validation cohort of 18 to 20 hyperthyroidism patients and roughly 16 patients who later progressed to ophthalmopathy tested prospective prediction of ophthalmopathy. The 100 or so discovery patients were divided at random into training and test sets in a 7:3 ratio. In addition, the study compared T-cell repertoires in thyroid tissue and in blood from a handful of Graves' hyperthyroidism patients. Once sampling was done, hyperthyroidism patients were given methimazole at a starting dose of 30 mg daily, whereas ophthalmopathy patients were given high-dose intravenous methylprednisolone. The paper describes TCR Vbeta CDR3 sequencing of fewer than 150 peripheral blood samples, made up of 43 ophthalmopathy patients, approximately 73 hyperthyroidism patients and roughly 17 progressor patients. Summary of the overall study and its limitations: In cross-validation, a model built on a 13 V-J signature told ophthalmopathy apart from stable hyperthyroidism with approximately 90% sensitivity and around 83% specificity, and in testing the same model reached 80%/75%. Most expanded thyroid clonotypes (frequency above 0.001) were also detected in blood, suggesting blood repertoires may reflect thyroid immune responses. In validation, the model predicted progression to ophthalmopathy a median of about 6.8 months before onset, with 65% to 71% sensitivity and nearly 75% specificity. Sample size was not statistically predetermined, and blinding of investigators to group allocation was not performed.

Stable Graves' hyperthyroidism was defined as no progression to ophthalmopathy during 18 months of follow-up. The hyperthyroidism patients were between 18 and 65 years old and newly diagnosed, with a disease duration of less than 2 months. Patients with uncontrolled infections, other autoimmune diseases, pregnancy or lactation were excluded. Diagnoses relied on clinical symptoms, serum thyroxine and TRAb, thyroid ultrasound and orbital computed tomography. Ficoll-Paque density gradient centrifugation was used to isolate PBMCs from around 10 ml of fresh peripheral blood. Total RNA was extracted with Trizol reagent, and quality was checked on an Agilent 2100 Bioanalyzer. This clonotype was seen at least ten times. There is no known antigen for this receptor. No base-level quality is on record; no much larger clone is a single base apart. TCR beta CDR3 regions were amplified from RNA transcripts. A first-round RT-PCR of the TCR CDR3 used the HTBI primer set with the Qiagen OneStep RT-PCR kit. A second multiplex PCR round built the libraries, followed by size selection and purification. The libraries were sequenced on an Illumina HiSeq2000 using paired-end 100 bp reads. As for how the authors treated the data: Raw data were processed with SOAPnuke, discarding reads with adapters, uncalled bases, mean Phred below 15, or no exact constant-primer or identifier match. COPE v1.2.5 was used to merge the high-quality paired reads, and each unique nucleotide sequence was defined as a clonotype. Clonotypes were aligned to IMGT TRBV, TRBD and TRBJ reference segments using MiTCR v1.1. The analysis included only V-J combinations with a frequency above 0.0001, which together covered roughly 99% of the repertoires. The TCS score was defined as F50 (clonal expansion) divided by E x V (chaos), with BLOSUM62-based TCRdist calculated between CDR3 peptides within each V-J. Welch's t-statistics and random forest reduced 514 V-J features to 13, which were used in a naive Bayes classifier (R e1071). TCRdb cleaned the public reads at Q25 with fastp, built clones with MiXCR and kept in-frame beta chains. For every CDR3 protein sequence, its rows merge into one entry that carries the most common genes and DNA. The V and J calls were not made by the authors but by TCRdb's processing. The table for this sample lists some 200,000 distinct CDR3 sequences; about 17% of them were counted only once. About half of the sample comes from the top ten.

Compared with germline, V lacks 5 bases and J lacks 1 base; bases without a gene match: 4. The germline V gene (reference sequence) specifies SEHNR as CDR1 and FQNEAQ as CDR2. Including cysteine and phenylalanine, the CDR3 has 15 amino acids. CDR3 DNA only is kept here, 45 bases in frame from base 1. The rearrangement joined TRBV7-9 to TRBJ2-5; 10 bases in the junction line up with TRBD1. Sequenced: blood. This TCR was sampled from a woman in her 50s with Graves' hyperthyroidism. CDR3 sequence: CASSRRTGGQETQYF. The DNA is TGTGCCAGCAGCCGCCGGACAGGGGGCCAAGAGACCCAGTACTTC. Reference TRBV7-9 and TRBJ2-5 proteins supply the regions before and after the CDR3; the full variable domain is: DTGVSQNPRHKITKRGQNVTFRCDPISEHNRLYWYRQTLGQGPEFLTYFQNEAQLEKSRLLSDRFSAERPKGSFSTLEIQRTEQGDSAMYLCASSRRTGGQETQYFGPGTRLLVL.